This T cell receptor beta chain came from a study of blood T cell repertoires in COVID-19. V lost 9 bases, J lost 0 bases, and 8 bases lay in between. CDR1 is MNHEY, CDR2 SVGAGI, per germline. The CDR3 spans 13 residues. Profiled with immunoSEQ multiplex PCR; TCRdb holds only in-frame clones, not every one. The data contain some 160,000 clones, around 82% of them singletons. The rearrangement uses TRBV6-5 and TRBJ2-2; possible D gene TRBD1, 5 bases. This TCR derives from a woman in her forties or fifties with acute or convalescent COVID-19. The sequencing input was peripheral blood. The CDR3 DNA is TGTGCCAGACAGGATACGAACACCGGGGAGCTGTTTTTT. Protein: CARQDTNTGELFF.